Listed below are T cell receptor beta chains from one sample, sequenced in a study of T cells in Graves' hyperthyroidism and ophthalmopathy. Using its own MiXCR run on the multiplex PCR reads, TCRdb lists one record per CDR3 protein. The sample carries approximately 500,000 distinct CDR3 sequences, 46% recorded once. The sample consisted of peripheral blood or thyroid tissue (not recorded which). Receptors originate from a young woman with Graves' hyperthyroidism. Both conserved end residues are trimmed from each CDR3. A D gene is named only where the DNA matches it firmly.

j_gene | d_gene | v_gene | CDR3aa
TRBJ2-7 | TRBD1 | TRBV14 | ASSQTPGQGTSYEQY
TRBJ1-5 | - | TRBV20-1 | SARDGGYSNQPQH
TRBJ1-1 | TRBD1 | TRBV6-2/TRBV6-3 | ASTLTGGFTEAF
TRBJ2-5 | - | TRBV15 | ATSRPGPETQY
TRBJ2-5 | - | TRBV7-3 | ASSLNAETQY
TRBJ1-4 | - | TRBV24-1 | ATSDGLGANEKLF
TRBJ1-2 | - | TRBV30 | AWSVDSHLADGYT
TRBJ2-2 | - | TRBV9 | ASSPSNTVGELF
TRBJ1-1 | - | TRBV20-1 | SARVSSLNTEAF
TRBJ1-4 | - | TRBV12-3/TRBV12-4 | ASRQVNEKLF
TRBJ2-7 | - | TRBV12-3/TRBV12-4 | ASSLRAPSSYEQY
TRBJ1-2 | - | TRBV10-3 | AISESSQGGYGYT
TRBJ1-1 | - | TRBV7-9 | ASSRGYRNTEAF
TRBJ2-2 | - | TRBV28 | ASSLPGQSTGELF
TRBJ2-1 | - | TRBV20-1 | SARGPGLHNEQF
TRBJ1-4 | - | TRBV4-2 | ASTPSDGTNEKLF
TRBJ2-7 | TRBD2 | TRBV24-1 | ATTYLAGVYEQY
TRBJ2-2 | - | TRBV29-1 | SVFPGSRSGELF
TRBJ1-5 | TRBD1 | TRBV5-1 | ASSLAGTGGNQPQH
TRBJ1-4 | - | TRBV25-1 | ASSEVGVYEKLF
TRBJ2-7 | TRBD1 | TRBV29-1 | SVGDRGHEQY
TRBJ1-3 | - | TRBV15 | ATSRDSSGNTIY
TRBJ2-7 | - | TRBV19 | ASSIDRESSYEQY
TRBJ2-5 | TRBD2 | TRBV20-1 | SASARGEGETQY
TRBJ1-5 | TRBD1 | TRBV6-5 | ASSAAGTGANQPQH
TRBJ1-2 | - | TRBV29-1 | SSLTGNYGYT
TRBJ2-7 | - | TRBV7-2 | ASQLDYNSYEQY
TRBJ2-7 | TRBD2 | TRBV6-5 | ASSYWTSGSHSYEQY
TRBJ1-5 | - | TRBV12-3/TRBV12-4 | ASSEAGVGQPQH
TRBJ2-6 | TRBD1 | TRBV10-3 | AISESETGATGANVLT
TRBJ1-4 | - | TRBV12-3/TRBV12-4 | ASSAHGLRLQKLF
TRBJ1-1 | - | TRBV6-1 | ASITDSNTEAF
TRBJ1-2 | - | TRBV19 | ASNGGTLGYGYT
TRBJ1-2 | - | TRBV20-1 | SASVEWAEA
TRBJ2-5 | TRBD1 | TRBV7-3 | ASSSGGTGGETQY
TRBJ2-6 | TRBD1 | TRBV15 | ATSRARTGEYVLT
TRBJ1-1 | - | TRBV19 | ASSIGHWNTEAF
TRBJ2-3 | - | TRBV5-1 | ASLGLTDTQY
TRBJ2-7 | - | TRBV7-3 | ASSLYKGGGEQY
TRBJ1-2 | TRBD1 | TRBV5-6 | ASSLVPDRGLRGYT
TRBJ2-7 | - | TRBV20-1 | SAREGGTYEQY
TRBJ1-2 | TRBD1 | TRBV7-8 | ASTQPGQKNYGYT
TRBJ2-5 | TRBD2 | TRBV7-9 | ASSPGLAGDGETQY
TRBJ2-7 | TRBD1 | TRBV27 | ASSPDRETYEQY
TRBJ2-5 | - | TRBV15 | ATSRDPGVGETQY
TRBJ1-2 | - | TRBV29-1 | SSESGIAWHT
TRBJ1-3 | - | TRBV7-8 | ASSSPGRISGNTIY
TRBJ2-5 | TRBD2 | TRBV4-2 | ASSQDPGGLGAETQY
TRBJ2-7 | TRBD2 | TRBV10-3 | ATRTTSGSSYEQY
TRBJ2-7 | - | TRBV7-9 | ASSLFGGREQY
TRBJ2-2 | - | TRBV6-2/TRBV6-3 | ASSKDSGNTGELF
TRBJ2-7 | TRBD1 | TRBV12-3/TRBV12-4 | ASLMEQGDEQY
TRBJ2-7 | - | TRBV6-1 | ASSPTAGYEQY
TRBJ2-3 | - | TRBV29-1 | SVEDPAGPSDTQY
TRBJ2-2 | - | TRBV5-1 | ASSLDARELF
TRBJ1-2 | TRBD1 | TRBV7-9 | ASSLGLTGEGSYGYT
TRBJ1-2 | TRBD1 | TRBV24-1 | ATSDTTGVNT
TRBJ2-1 | TRBD1 | TRBV11-1 | ASSYPGQGDEQF
TRBJ2-1 | TRBD2 | TRBV7-3 | ASSLSASGSLDEQF